This TCR beta chain was observed in a study of human T cells and chemical hapten exposure (dated by TCRdb to the early 2020s). As for the study more broadly: For sensitization, 2% DPC in acetone was applied to a roughly 2 cm by roughly 2 cm area of upper inner arm skin. Throughout the roughly 23-week study period, patients were also given weekly therapeutic DPC doses on the scalp. Patch testing was done on the upper back using Finn chambers containing 0.01% DPC, and results were scored after 6 days according to International Contact Dermatitis Research Group standards. Most of the patients in the cohort were female, and the cohort covered alopecia areata with under or over 50% scalp involvement, alopecia totalis and alopecia universalis. Libraries were pooled for sequencing, and variation in per-sample TCR yields was attributed mainly to small differences in library volumes within the pool. This study followed changes in the peripheral blood TCR repertoire in vivo during primary and secondary sensitization of alopecia patients to the hapten diphenylcyclopropenone (DPC). Patient blood was sampled pre-sensitization (week 0) and at 2, 6 and about 24 weeks after DPC sensitization. Some 29 alopecia patients provided blood for TCR sequencing at one to four time points (pre-sensitization, 2, 6 and 24 weeks). Study-wide conclusions, independent of this receptor: The number of PT1 expanded TCRs positively correlated with patch test score, significant at thresholds 8, 16 and 32 but not 4. All patients had alopecia, a presumed autoimmune disease, so their immune response might differ from that of healthy individuals. DPC sensitization did not change the number of TCRs with a frequency above 1 in 1000, and there was no evidence of changes in global repertoire structure. After repeated subsampling, the strength of the expansion versus patch-test correlation and the threshold at which it became significant changed. Significantly more large CDR3 similarity clusters were formed by expanded TCRs than by pre-sensitization or healthy control sets, consistent with antigen-driven responses.

Library preparation employed RACE. Sequenced on a NextSeq 500. During library preparation, unique molecular identifiers were attached to individual cDNA molecules so that TCRs could be counted quantitatively and reproducibly. From each blood RNA sample, both TCR alpha and TCR beta chains were sequenced. The source study handled its data this way. Samples had a median of about 90,000 TCRs, with a range from roughly 23,224 to 750,000. The Decombinator software suite was used to annotate V, J and CDR3 in the TCR reads. For PS versus PT1 abundance plots, all samples were subsampled to the same number of TCRs (28,000). TCRs were defined as expanded if absent before sensitization and observed at least eight times at the 2-week time point. The public reads were run again by TCRdb, first through fastp at Q25 and then through MiXCR, and only productive beta chains were kept. Each entry merges the rows of one CDR3 protein and shows their most common DNA and genes. TCRdb, rather than the study authors, made the V and J calls. This sample gives under 200,000 distinct CDR3 sequences in total; 25% to 35% of them show up just once. The ten largest clones take up around 1.9% of the sample.

This specimen's time point label, interpreted: patch test 3, about 24 weeks after DPC sensitization. Interpreted using the paper, the treatment or condition label stands for: therapeutic diphenylcyclopropenone sensitization with weekly scalp DPC. At every patch-test visit, the blood draw took place before the patch test was put on. Eligible patients were aged 18 to 70, diagnosed with alopecia, deemed suitable for DPC therapy, and excluded if pregnant. Total RNA was extracted from unfractionated whole blood that had been collected in Tempus Blood RNA tubes. This clonotype was counted between two and nine times. Its antigen is not yet known. No qualities accompany the bases; no much larger clone lies one base away. CDR1 is given as LGHNT and CDR2 as FRNRAP, both from the germline V gene. The CDR3 covers 13 residues, taking in both the cysteine and the phenylalanine. The sequence is cut down to CDR3 DNA, 39 bases in frame from base 1.

The rearranged segments are TRBV12-5 and TRBJ2-7; TRBD1 fits 7 bases in the junction. This specimen was whole blood, taken in connection with sensitization to the hapten diphenylcyclopropenone (DPC). The sequence came from a woman aged 18 to 35 with alopecia areata. Some clones in this sample may be carry-over from other donors' samples. The CDR3 here reads CASAPGQYYEQYF. The DNA sequence is given as TGTGCAAGCGCCCCGGGACAGTACTACGAGCAGTACTTC.